There are many counts of the clone carrying this T cell receptor (beta chain). This CDR3 is also generated by other DNA sequences in the sample. These data are taken from a study of shared clonotypes between healthy human individuals. Study as a whole: Every donor yielded three CD4 naive, three CD4 memory, two CD8 naive and one CD8 memory plate.

Donors comprised only Caucasian adults living in Nashville, Tennessee. Deletions cut 3 bases from V and 5 bases from J, with 8 bases between. The V gene's germline CDR1 is SGHTA and CDR2 FQGNSA. CDR3 length equals 13 residues. The sorted-subset replicate PCRs were given around 200 ng DNA, which is roughly 30,000 T cell genomes. TCRdb's table, derived via immunoSEQ multiplex PCR, lists solely in-frame clones and lacks some. The sample carries some 1.5 million clones, more than 95% recorded once. The TCR originated in a young man in good health. Sequencing input: naive CD4+ T cells sorted from blood. The sample's subset: CD45RA+ positively selected. The V and J genes are TRBV7-2 and TRBJ2-1; D may be TRBD1 (6 bases). The CDR3 coding sequence is TGTGCCAGCAGCTTGGGACACAACAATGAGCAGTTCTTC. Translating it yields CASSLGHNNEQFF.